A selection of T cell receptor beta chains follows, all from one sample in a study of CD8 T cells in ankylosing spondylitis. Each CDR3 protein is one row after TCRdb ran MiXCR on the 5' RACE reads. The repertoire includes roughly 250,000 distinct CDR3 sequences, about 9.1% of them detected once, and nearly 7% sits in the top ten. The sample taken for sequencing was blood, either unsorted or a sorted T cell fraction (not recorded which). These receptors all stem from a male donor with ankylosing spondylitis or in good health (not recorded which). Each CDR3 is given with its conserved first and last residue. A D gene is named only where the DNA matches it firmly. The size field is filled for only some rows; it gives once, few, many or a size class.

TRBV20-1	TRBJ1-5	many	NA	TGCAGTGCTAGTTCCGGGTCTCGGGATCAGCCCCAGCATTTT	CSASSGSRDQPQHF
TRBV7-9	TRBJ1-1	NA	NA	TGTGCCAGCAGCTTGGAGACAGATCCCAACACTGAAGCTTTCTTT	CASSLETDPNTEAFF
TRBV12-3/TRBV12-4	TRBJ1-5	many	NA	TGTGCCAGCAGTCGCTTGGGAGCCAATCAGCCCCAGCATTTT	CASSRLGANQPQHF
TRBV4-1	TRBJ2-7	many	NA	TGCGCCAGCAGCCCATTAGCGGTAACCTACGAGCAGTACTTC	CASSPLAVTYEQYF
TRBV5-1	TRBJ1-6	few	TRBD1	TGCGCCAGCAGCTGGACAGGGGGCGAGAATAATTCACCCCTCCACTTT	CASSWTGGENNSPLHF
TRBV20-1	TRBJ2-3	many	TRBD2	TGCAGTGCTATGCGGAGCGGACTAGCGGGGAGTCAGACGCAGTATTTT	CSAMRSGLAGSQTQYF
TRBV29-1	TRBJ1-1	many	NA	TGCAGCGTTGCCAGACAGAACACTGAAGCTTTCTTT	CSVARQNTEAFF
TRBV12-3/TRBV12-4	TRBJ1-6	NA	NA	TGTGCCAGCAGGGCGGGGGCAACTATAAATTCACCCCTCCACTTT	CASRAGATINSPLHF
TRBV3-1	TRBJ2-2	many	NA	TGTGCCAGCAGCCGAGCTGGGACAAGCCCGACCGGGGAGCTGTTTTTT	CASSRAGTSPTGELFF
TRBV12-3/TRBV12-4	TRBJ2-5	many	NA	TGTGCCAGCAGTTTACGGGGTTTGGAGACCCAGTACTTC	CASSLRGLETQYF
TRBV15	TRBJ2-7	NA	NA	TGTGCCACCAGCAGAGAGAAGGGATTAGCCTACGAGCAGTACTTC	CATSREKGLAYEQYF
TRBV20-1	TRBJ2-1	many	TRBD2	TGCAGTGCTAGAGATTTTGGGCGCCTAGCGGATTACAATGAGCAGTTCTTC	CSARDFGRLADYNEQFF
TRBV20-1	TRBJ1-5	NA	NA	TGCAGTGCTAGAGAGGGGGCTGCCCCAGAGTTGCCCCAGCATTTT	CSAREGAAPELPQHF
TRBV10-3	TRBJ1-1	many	NA	TGTGCCATCAGTGTGGAACTGAACACTGAAGCTTTCTTT	CAISVELNTEAFF
TRBV12-3/TRBV12-4	TRBJ1-1	NA	NA	TGTGCCAGCAGCTTCGGGGGTAGGGGCGCTGAAGCTTTCTTT	CASSFGGRGAEAFF
TRBV7-9	TRBJ2-5	few	NA	TGTGCCAGCAGCTTAGATGGCAAAGAGACCCAGTACTTC	CASSLDGKETQYF
TRBV4-1	TRBJ2-4	NA	NA	TGCGCCAGCAGCCAAGAATGGGGCCTCCGAAACATTCAGTACTTC	CASSQEWGLRNIQYF
TRBV7-3	TRBJ1-1	NA	NA	TGTGCCAGCAGCTTAACGGCCGGGACGGCCACTGAAGCTTTCTTT	CASSLTAGTATEAFF
TRBV19	TRBJ2-2	many	TRBD2	TGTGCCAGTAGTATAGGGGCTAGCGGCTACACCGGGGAGCTGTTTTTT	CASSIGASGYTGELFF
TRBV20-1	TRBJ1-5	many	TRBD1	TGCAGTGCGCCTGGACAGGGGGCTTTGCGCAATCAGCCCCAGCATTTT	CSAPGQGALRNQPQHF
TRBV7-9	TRBJ1-1	NA	NA	TGTGCCAGCAGCTTAAAGGGGGGGGGTGCTGAAGCTTTCTTT	CASSLKGGGAEAFF
TRBV29-1	TRBJ1-2	many	NA	TGCAGCGTGGGAGAGGCTGGCTACACCTTC	CSVGEAGYTF
TRBV9	TRBJ2-1	NA	NA	TGTGCCAGCAGCCTCGGCGGGTCTGGGGTGGATGAGCAGTTCTTC	CASSLGGSGVDEQFF
TRBV19	TRBJ1-1	many	TRBD1	TGTGCCAGTAGCCGGACAGGGGGAGGGAACACTGAAGCTTTCTTT	CASSRTGGGNTEAFF
TRBV10-3	TRBJ1-5	many	NA	TGTGCCATCAGTGATCGGGGAGAGGGTAGCAATCAGCCCCAGCATTTT	CAISDRGEGSNQPQHF
TRBV5-1	TRBJ2-1	many	TRBD2	TGCGCCAGCAGCTACATAGCGGGAGAAGGGAATGAGCAGTTCTTC	CASSYIAGEGNEQFF
TRBV6-1	TRBJ2-1	many	NA	TGTGCCAGCAGTGAAGGGGGGTCTCTATACAATGAGCAGTTCTTC	CASSEGGSLYNEQFF
TRBV6-2/TRBV6-3	TRBJ2-1	many	NA	TGTGCCAGCACCAATAGCGGAACTAATGAGCAGTTCTTC	CASTNSGTNEQFF
TRBV5-1	TRBJ2-6	NA	NA	TGCGCCAGCAGTGTAGGTCCTGGGGCCAACGTCCTGACTTTC	CASSVGPGANVLTF
TRBV5-1	TRBJ2-2	many	NA	TGCGCCAGCAGCCCTAGGATGACGCAGGGGACCGGGGAGCTGTTTTTT	CASSPRMTQGTGELFF
TRBV29-1	TRBJ2-1	many	TRBD2	TGCAGCGTTGACTCCGGACTAGCCCCCCATGAGCAGTTCTTC	CSVDSGLAPHEQFF
TRBV5-1	TRBJ2-7	many	TRBD1	TGCGCCAGCAGCCCCTGGACAGGGGGCGATTACGAGCAGTACTTC	CASSPWTGGDYEQYF
TRBV13	TRBJ2-1	NA	TRBD1	TGTGCCAGCAGCTTCAGGTGGGGGGACAGGGCCTACAATGAGCAGTTCTTC	CASSFRWGDRAYNEQFF
TRBV9	TRBJ2-2	many	NA	TGTGCCAGCAGCCTCACATCCAGGGGCACGAACACCGGGGAGCTGTTTTTT	CASSLTSRGTNTGELFF
TRBV5-1	TRBJ2-6	many	TRBD1	TGCGCCAGCACTAGTTTCTCCGACAGGGAATTCGCTGGGGCCAACGTCCTGACTTTC	CASTSFSDREFAGANVLTF
TRBV7-2	TRBJ2-3	many	TRBD2	TGTGCCAGCAGCTTCGGACTAGCGGGATCTGTCGCAGATACGCAGTATTTT	CASSFGLAGSVADTQYF
TRBV4-3	TRBJ1-4	many	TRBD1	TGCGCCAGCAGCCCGAGGAGGCAGGGGGGAGAAAAACTGTTTTTT	CASSPRRQGGEKLFF
TRBV4-3	TRBJ2-7	NA	TRBD2	TGCGCCAGCAGCCAGGCCGCTAGCGGGAGCTCCTACGAGCAGTACTTC	CASSQAASGSSYEQYF
TRBV27	TRBJ2-5	NA	NA	TGTGCCAGCAGTCCGACAACCTACGGGCGGGAGACCCAGTACTTC	CASSPTTYGRETQYF
TRBV10-3	TRBJ2-3	many	NA	TGTGCCATCAGTGATACTTTTGGCCGCACAGATACGCAGTATTTT	CAISDTFGRTDTQYF
TRBV7-3	TRBJ2-3	few	TRBD2	TGTGCCAGCAGCAATAGCGGGGGGGGGACAGATACGCAGTATTTT	CASSNSGGGTDTQYF
TRBV5-1	TRBJ2-1	many	TRBD2	TGCGCCAGCAGCCTAGCGGATAGCTCCTACAATGAGCAGTTCTTC	CASSLADSSYNEQFF
TRBV28	TRBJ2-7	many	TRBD1	TGTGCCAGCAGCCCTACCGGGACAGGGAACTCCTACGAGCAGTACTTC	CASSPTGTGNSYEQYF
TRBV20-1	TRBJ2-3	many	NA	TGCAGTGCTAGGCTAACGCGTAGGGATACGCAGTATTTT	CSARLTRRDTQYF
TRBV20-1	TRBJ1-1	many	NA	TGCAGTGCTAGAGGGGGGGCGAGGGGGAACACTGAAGCTTTCTTT	CSARGGARGNTEAFF
TRBV21-1	TRBJ2-7	few	NA	TGTGCCAGCAGCCCCCCTCCGGACAAAACCTACGAGCAGTACTTC	CASSPPPDKTYEQYF
TRBV6-1	TRBJ2-2	many	NA	TGTGCCAGCGGAGCAAACGGACATCCGAACACCGGGGAGCTGTTTTTT	CASGANGHPNTGELFF
TRBV7-2	TRBJ1-5	many	NA	TGTGCCAGCAGCTTCCGAACAGGCACTTTAGGCAATCAGCCCCAGCATTTT	CASSFRTGTLGNQPQHF
TRBV4-3	TRBJ2-7	NA	NA	TGCGCCAGCAGCCAAGGGTATCTAAGCGAGCAGTACTTC	CASSQGYLSEQYF